Presented here are 28 T cell receptor beta chains from one specimen sequenced in a study of spatial heterogeneity in lung cancer. TCRdb re-derived calls from the 5' RACE reads in MiXCR, one entry per CDR3 protein. The data contain about 23,000 distinct CDR3 sequences, 4% to 6% of them seen just once; the ten biggest clones take up less than 5.5%. Time point meaning: sample taken at primary tumor resection. From tumor, nontumor lung or frozen PBMC, whole RNA was taken unsorted for sequencing. Source: PBMCs, taken at surgery. These receptors were collected from a male donor with early-stage non-small cell lung cancer.

In this sample, this clonotype turned up many times. One end of the junction does not line up with germline, which may come from a read error. The CDR3 protein is CASNYGGTGNNEQFF. CDR3 in DNA: TGTGCCAGCAATTACGGGGGGACAGGGAACAATGAGCAGTTCTTC. The V gene is TRBV6-2 or TRBV6-3, the J gene TRBJ2-1; 9 nucleotides match TRBD1. Germline-derived CDR1 and CDR2 are MNHEY and SVGEGT. CDR3 size: 15 residues.

This clonotype was observed at least ten times. The rearrangement uses TRBV28 and TRBJ2-3; tentatively, D is TRBD2 (6 bases). The V end was cut by 5 bases, the J end by 0 bases, with 15 bases between. The CDR3 is made up of 16 amino acids. CDR1 and CDR2 from the germline V gene are MDHEN and SYDVKM. CDR3 sequence (DNA): TGTGCCAGCAGTCTTGCAGCGGGTATAAGCACAGATACGCAGTATTTT. Translated: CASSLAAGISTDTQYF.

The genes are TRBV19 and TRBJ1-1; 7 bases agree with TRBD1. This CDR3 is built from 17 residues. Germline loops: CDR1 LNHDA, CDR2 SQIVND (reference sequence). J gave up 1 base and V 1 base, and 9 bases lay outside the gene matches. The CDR3 here is CASSIVESGTANTEAFF. As DNA, the CDR3 is TGTGCCAGTAGTATAGTGGAGAGCGGGACAGCGAACACTGAAGCTTTCTTT.

This chain uses TRBV19 with TRBJ2-2; D unclear. CDR3 length: 13 amino acids. The germline CDR1 and CDR2 sequences are LNHDA and SQIVND (reference sequence). V was cut by 6 bases and J by 1 base, with 6 bases left in between. CDR3 DNA: TGTGCCAGTAGCGGGTGGAACACCGGGGAGCTGTTTTTT. Its protein is CASSGWNTGELFF. Filled out from reference TRBV19 and TRBJ2-2, the complete variable domain reads DGGITQSPKYLFRKEGQNVTLSCEQNLNHDAMYWYRQDPGQGLRLIYYSQIVNDFQKGDIAEGYSVSREKKESFPLTVTSAQKNPTAFYLCASSGWNTGELFFGEGSRLTVL.

This clonotype appeared many times. V is TRBV6-2 or TRBV6-3 and J is TRBJ1-5, with D possibly TRBD1 on 5 matching bases. This CDR3 region has 14 residues. Trimming left V 2 bases short and J 7 bases short, with 12 bases between. CDR1 is MNHEY and CDR2 is SVGEGT in the germline V gene. The DNA for the CDR3 is TGTGCCAGCAGTTACGGGGACCGCAGGCAGCCCCAGCATTTT. As protein: CASSYGDRRQPQHF.

The table lists this clonotype with many counts. The chain links TRBV12-3 or TRBV12-4 to TRBJ1-2; D is undetermined. V was shortened by 1 base and J by 0 bases, with 6 bases between the two germline ends. The CDR3 consists of 14 residues. The CDR3: CASSLDVANYGYTF. CDR3 bases: TGTGCCAGCAGTTTAGACGTAGCTAACTATGGCTACACCTTC.

Note on this clonotype: This may come from a read error, since a much larger clone is one base off. The rearrangement links TRBV28 to TRBJ2-4, with unresolved D. V was cut by 4 bases and J by 2 bases, with 15 bases left in between. The CDR3 totals 16 residues. Germline CDR1 MDHEN, CDR2 SYDVKM. This chain's CDR3 is CASSSPRTSSKNIQYF. CDR3 DNA sequence: TGTGCCAGCAGTTCCCCGAGGACGTCTTCCAAAAACATTCAGTACTTC.

This clonotype is medium-sized in the sample. The V gene is TRBV29-1, the J gene TRBJ2-7; D is unclear. This CDR3 spans 13 amino acids. Trimming pared 4 bases from V and 1 base from J, leaving 11 bases between. In germline, CDR1 is SQVTM, CDR2 ANQGSEA. This CDR3 is CSVVPSTSYEQYF. CDR3 in DNA: TGCAGCGTTGTCCCGTCAACGTCCTACGAGCAGTACTTC.

This clonotype has a count of ten or more. DNA of the CDR3: TGTGCCAGCAGTTACACTGGTTCTCTCTCCTACGAGCAGTACTTC. It translates to CASSYTGSLSYEQYF. The genes are TRBV6-2 or TRBV6-3 and TRBJ2-7; D not resolved. Trimming removed 2 bases at V and 0 bases at J, with 11 bases between. This CDR3 is 15 amino acids long. Germline CDR1 reads MNHEY; CDR2 reads SVGEGT.

This clonotype was seen ten or more times. V usage is TRBV12-3 or TRBV12-4 and J usage is TRBJ2-6, with D possibly called TRBD1 or TRBD2 (5 bases each). This CDR3 spans 18 amino acids. Deletions cut 3 bases from V and 2 bases from J, with 17 bases between. CDR3 bases: TGTGCCAGCAGTTTGGAGTGGTTGGGGGTTACTGGGGCCAACGTCCTGACTTTC. It codes for CASSLEWLGVTGANVLTF.

This clonotype has ten or more counts. The chain carries TRBV28 and TRBJ2-7; D perhaps matches TRBD1 (6 bases). CDR3 length: 12 residues. Germline lookup yields CDR1 MDHEN and CDR2 SYDVKM. Trimming stripped 4 bases from V and 4 bases from J, with 8 bases between. The DNA of the CDR3 is TGTGCCAGCAGTTCGACAGGTTACGAGCAGTACTTC. Translating gives CASSSTGYEQYF. The variable domain in full, completed from reference TRBV28 and TRBJ2-7, reads DVKVTQSSRYLVKRTGEKVFLECVQDMDHENMFWYRQDPGLGLRLIYFSYDVKMKEKGDIPEGYSVSREKKERFSLILESASTNQTSMYLCASSSTGYEQYFGPGTRLTVT.

This clonotype was picked up many times. The rearrangement joins TRBV6-6 to TRBJ2-3; D might be TRBD2 (7 bases). Trimming shortened V by 2 bases and J by 0 bases, and 15 bases separated the two germline ends. CDR1 and CDR2 from the germline V gene are MNHNY and SVGAGI (reference sequence). This CDR3 region has 17 residues. The DNA for the CDR3 is TGTGCCAGCAGTTACCCCCCGAGGGGGGGGAGCACAGATACGCAGTATTTT. This translates into CASSYPPRGGSTDTQYF.

This clonotype came up many times. The chain carries TRBV30 and TRBJ1-5; 9 bases are a match to TRBD1. The length of the CDR3 is 13 residues. Looked up from germline, CDR1 is GTSNPN and CDR2 is SVGIG (reference sequence). Trimming took 5 bases from V and 4 from J; bases not matched to a gene: 3. The CDR3: CAWGQGQNQPQHF. For the CDR3, the DNA is TGTGCCTGGGGACAGGGGCAGAATCAGCCCCAGCATTTT.

The table lists this clonotype with many counts. The V and J genes are TRBV5-6 and TRBJ2-7, with D possibly matching TRBD1 (7 bases). Trimming took 4 bases from V and 6 from J, leaving 23 bases between them. This CDR3 region has 16 residues. Germline V lookup: CDR1 SGHDT, CDR2 YYEEEE. CDR3 sequence reads: CASSEEGTGDTSEQYF. The CDR3 region has the DNA TGTGCCAGCAGCGAGGAGGGAACAGGGGATACCTCCGAGCAGTACTTC.

This clonotype has a count of ten or more. The V gene is TRBV10-3, the J gene TRBJ2-3, with TRBD2 matching 8 bases. The V segment lost 6 bases and the J segment 1 base; nucleotides outside the gene matches: 3. Germline CDR1 is ENHRY and CDR2 is SYGVKD. The CDR3 is made up of 14 amino acids. The DNA of the CDR3 is TGTGCCATCAGAGGGACTAGAGGCACAGATACGCAGTATTTT. Protein product: CAIRGTRGTDTQYF.

At least ten counts were recorded for this clonotype. V gene TRBV5-1 combines with J gene TRBJ2-3; D is perhaps TRBD1 or TRBD2 (6 bases each). Germline CDR1 reads SGHRS; CDR2 reads YFSETQ. V was cut by 6 bases and J by 0 bases, with 11 bases left in between. The CDR3 contains 14 residues. CDR3 DNA: TGCGCCAGCAACAGGGAGGCGAGCACAGATACGCAGTATTTT. It yields the protein CASNREASTDTQYF.

This clonotype came up many times. The V gene is TRBV6-1, the J gene TRBJ2-4; D is unclear. This CDR3 has 13 amino acids. The V gene's germline CDR1 is MNHNS and CDR2 SASEGT. V gave up 5 bases and J gave up 2 bases, with 7 bases separating them. The CDR3 here is CASSRQTKNIQYF. CDR3 bases: TGTGCCAGCAGTCGTCAGACCAAAAACATTCAGTACTTC.

This clonotype was found many times. V and J are TRBV2 and TRBJ2-7; tentatively, D is TRBD1 (6 bases). Looked up from germline, CDR1 is SNHLY and CDR2 is FYNNEI. There are 17 residues in the CDR3. Trimming removed 5 bases at V and 3 bases at J, with 23 bases between. CDR3 residues: CASSKEGVWFNNYEQYF. In DNA form, the CDR3 reads TGTGCCAGCAGTAAAGAGGGGGTTTGGTTTAACAACTACGAGCAGTACTTC.

This clonotype was picked up many times. J is TRBJ2-7 and V is TRBV3-1, with D tentatively TRBD2 (7 bases). Per the germline V gene, CDR1 is LGHDT and CDR2 is YNNKEL (reference sequence). This CDR3 has 15 amino acids. V gave up 3 bases and J gave up 5 bases, with 17 bases separating them. CDR3 coding DNA: TGTGCCAGCAGCCATTTCGGGGGGCCAGGCGACGAGCAGTACTTC. Amino acid sequence: CASSHFGGPGDEQYF.

This clonotype is medium-sized within its sample. The chain combines TRBV28 with TRBJ2-7; either TRBD1 or TRBD2 may supply D (5 bases each). Germline-derived CDR1 and CDR2 are MDHEN and SYDVKM. V was trimmed by 1 base and J by 2 bases, leaving 12 bases between them. The CDR3 sequence is 15 residues long. In nucleotides, the CDR3 is TGTGCCAGCAGTTTATATCGGGGCACTACCTACGAGCAGTACTTC. Its protein product is CASSLYRGTTYEQYF.

This clonotype was counted a few times. The conserved final phenylalanine or tryptophan is absent from the CDR3, which likely points to a read error. V gene TRBV19 combines with J gene TRBJ1-5; D is unresolved. CDR1 and CDR2 (germline): LNHDA, SQIVND (reference sequence). This CDR3 contains 15 residues. V was trimmed by 1 base and J by 0 bases, leaving 7 bases between them. CDR3 residues: CASSIGRYSNQPQHS. CDR3 DNA: TGTGCCAGTAGTATAGGGCGATATAGCAATCAGCCCCAGCATTCT.

There are many counts of this clonotype. The V call is TRBV7-9, the J call TRBJ2-7; 7 bases map to TRBD1. Per the germline V gene, CDR1 is SEHNR and CDR2 is FQNEAQ (reference sequence). Trimming at V came to 5 bases and at J to 2 bases, leaving 9 bases not matched to a gene. The CDR3 spans 15 residues. The CDR3 bases are TGTGCCAGCAGCCCGACAGGGTTACCCACCTACGAGCAGTACTTC. Translating it yields CASSPTGLPTYEQYF.

The V and J genes are TRBV9 and TRBJ2-1; D uncertain. Trimming took 0 bases from V and 9 from J, leaving 13 bases between them. The CDR3 covers 14 residues. Looked up from germline, CDR1 is SGDLS and CDR2 is YYNGEE. CDR3 in DNA: TGTGCCAGCAGCGTAGCTGGGTCGGGCAGTGAGCAGTTCTTC. Protein sequence: CASSVAGSGSEQFF.

The sample holds many counts of this clonotype. The chain carries TRBV5-1 and TRBJ2-2; no firm D call. This CDR3 comprises 15 residues. Germline assignment: CDR1 SGHRS and CDR2 YFSETQ. Trimming removed 0 bases from V and 4 bases from J, with 10 bases in between. CDR3 loop: CASSLEGLVTGELFF. DNA of the CDR3: TGCGCCAGCAGCTTGGAGGGTTTGGTCACCGGGGAGCTGTTTTTT.

At least ten counts were recorded for this clonotype. CDR3 in amino acids: CASNQQTNTGELFF. In DNA form, the CDR3 reads TGTGCCAGCAATCAACAGACGAACACCGGGGAGCTGTTTTTT. The chain links TRBV12-3 or TRBV12-4 to TRBJ2-2; no firm D call. The CDR3 consists of 14 residues. Trimming pared 7 bases from V and 0 bases from J, leaving 9 bases between.

This clonotype was detected ten times or more. The chain recombines TRBV12-3 or TRBV12-4 with TRBJ2-5, with D perhaps TRBD1 or TRBD2 (5 bases each). V was clipped by 6 bases and J by 4 bases, with 21 bases between them. The CDR3 spans 16 residues. The CDR3 nucleotides are TGTGCCAGCAGGAAAACCGGGACCCAGGCGGGAGAGACCCAGTACTTC. Its translation: CASRKTGTQAGETQYF.

This clonotype has at least ten counts. The CDR3 nucleotides are TGTGCCAGCAGCTTTCGTGAAAGCTACAATGAGCAGTTCTTC. Encoded protein: CASSFRESYNEQFF. J is TRBJ2-1 and V is TRBV5-5; D ambiguous. Trimming pared 2 bases from V and 3 bases from J, leaving 9 bases between. CDR1 is SGHKS and CDR2 is YYEKEE in the germline V gene (reference sequence). CDR3 length equals 14 residues.

This clonotype was recorded many times. The CDR3 is CASRGSGRYQETQYF. As DNA, the CDR3 is TGTGCCAGCAGAGGAAGCGGGAGGTACCAAGAGACCCAGTACTTC. This rearrangement joins TRBV2 to TRBJ2-5, with TRBD2 matching 9 bases. The CDR3 is 15 amino acids. Germline CDR1 reads SNHLY; CDR2 reads FYNNEI. The J segment lost 0 bases and the V segment lost 6 bases, leaving 5 bases of the junction unmatched.